This T cell receptor (beta chain) comes out of a study of T cells in Graves' hyperthyroidism and ophthalmopathy. V lost 5 bases, J lost 0 bases, and 10 bases lay in between. CDR3 length: 13 residues. Germline V gene lookup returns CDR1 DFQATT and CDR2 SNEGSKA (reference sequence). The investigators amplified TCR beta CDR3 regions from RNA transcripts. The HTBI primer set was used in a first-round RT-PCR of the TCR CDR3. TCRdb recomputed calls from the multiplex PCR reads with MiXCR, one row per CDR3 protein. The repertoire holds approximately 720,000 distinct CDR3 sequences, with roughly 20% as singletons. The study excluded patients with uncontrolled infection, other autoimmune disease, pregnancy or lactation. Orbital computed tomography, thyroid ultrasound, serum thyroxine and TRAb, and clinical symptoms together informed the diagnoses. Study observations and caveats: Most expanded thyroid clonotypes above 0.001 also appeared in blood.

This clonotype occurred many times. Its matching antigen is unknown. The chain is built from TRBV20-1 and TRBJ1-1; perhaps TRBD1 as D (6 bases). Sequenced input: blood. This receptor was taken from a woman aged 45-59 years with Graves' hyperthyroidism that later progressed to Graves' ophthalmopathy. The CDR3 is CSASGALNTEAFF. The CDR3 region has the DNA TGCAGTGCTTCAGGGGCTTTGAACACTGAAGCTTTCTTT.